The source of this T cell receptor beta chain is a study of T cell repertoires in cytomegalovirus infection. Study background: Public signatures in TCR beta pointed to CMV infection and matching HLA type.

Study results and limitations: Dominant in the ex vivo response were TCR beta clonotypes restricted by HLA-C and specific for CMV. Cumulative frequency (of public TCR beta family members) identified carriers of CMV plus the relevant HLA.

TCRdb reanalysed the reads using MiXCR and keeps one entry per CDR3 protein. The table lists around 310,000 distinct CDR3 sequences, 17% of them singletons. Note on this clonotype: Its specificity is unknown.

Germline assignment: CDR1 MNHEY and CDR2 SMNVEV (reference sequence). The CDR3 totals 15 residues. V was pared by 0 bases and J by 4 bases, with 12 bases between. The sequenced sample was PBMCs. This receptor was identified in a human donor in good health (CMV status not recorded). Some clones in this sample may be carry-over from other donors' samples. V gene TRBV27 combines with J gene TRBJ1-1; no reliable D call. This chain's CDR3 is CASSLSMRGITEAFF. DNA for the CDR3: TGTGCCAGCAGTTTATCGATGCGGGGAATCACTGAAGCTTTCTTT.